Following are 21 T cell receptor beta chains from one sample sequenced in a study of blood T cell repertoires in COVID-19. The table came from immunoSEQ multiplex PCR; TCRdb's copy has only in-frame clones and leaves some out. The data contain a few hundred thousand clones, about 90% of them singletons. Sequencing used peripheral blood. These receptors all come from a woman aged 45 to 65 with acute or convalescent COVID-19.

This clone was seen a single time. The rearrangement joins TRBV7-9 to TRBJ2-5; D is unclear. V lost 0 bases and J lost 3, with 8 bases in between. Germline V gene data show CDR1 as SEHNR and CDR2 as FQNEAQ (reference sequence). The CDR3 consists of 14 residues. The CDR3 nucleotides read TGTGCCAGCAGCTTAGCATGGTCAGAAGAGACCCAGTACTTC. This codes for CASSLAWSEETQYF.

The chain recombines TRBV29-1 with TRBJ1-4, with D possibly being TRBD1 (6 bases). The CDR3 runs to 11 residues. The V gene's germline CDR1 is SQVTM and CDR2 ANQGSEA. Trimming removed 4 bases at V and 8 bases at J, with 8 bases between. The CDR3 nucleotides read TGCAGCGTTGGGACAGTAGAAAAACTGTTTTTT. Its protein product is CSVGTVEKLFF.

This chain joins TRBV10-3 and TRBJ1-2; no definite D call. The germline V gene has CDR1 ENHRY and CDR2 SYGVKD. The CDR3 consists of 13 residues. Trimming pared 3 bases from V and 8 bases from J, leaving 13 bases between. CDR3 protein: CAISDGPTSGYTF. For the CDR3, the DNA is TGTGCCATCAGTGATGGGCCCACTAGCGGCTACACCTTC.

This clone was counted once. The chain combines TRBV5-1 with TRBJ1-3, with a tentative D call TRBD1 (6 bases). Germline-derived CDR1 and CDR2 are SGHRS and YFSETQ. Trimming took 4 bases from V and 0 from J, leaving 14 bases between them. The CDR3 is 16 amino acids. The CDR3 loop reads CASSVGRGRSGNTIYF. The CDR3 nucleotides read TGCGCCAGCAGCGTTGGCAGGGGCCGCTCTGGAAACACCATATATTTT.

The chain uses TRBV5-1 and TRBJ2-6; 7 bases fit TRBD1. Germline CDR1 reads SGHRS; CDR2 reads YFSETQ. This CDR3 has 14 residues. J gave up 2 bases and V 4 bases, and 0 bases lay outside the gene matches. Here the CDR3 DNA reads TGCGCCAGCAGCGACAGGGCTGGGGCCAACGTCCTGACTTTC. Its translation: CASSDRAGANVLTF.

The chain links TRBV30 to TRBJ1-4; weak D call: TRBD1 (5 bases). Germline CDR1 and CDR2: GTSNPN and SVGIG (reference sequence). The CDR3 is 14 amino acids. The V and J ends lost 2 bases and 8 bases respectively, with 15 bases between them. The CDR3 bases are TGTGCCTGGAGTTGGGGCAGGGTGCTCGAAAAACTGTTTTTT. It encodes CAWSWGRVLEKLFF.

The genes are TRBV7-9 and TRBJ1-1; D might be TRBD1 (5 bases). CDR3 length: 13 amino acids. Germline CDR1 and CDR2: SEHNR and FQNEAQ (reference sequence). V was shortened by 7 bases and J by 5 bases, with 14 bases between the two germline ends. The CDR3 nucleotides read TGTGCCAGCATCAAAGTCAGGGATACTGAAGCTTTCTTT. Amino acid sequence: CASIKVRDTEAFF.

The chain links TRBV30 to TRBJ2-5; 7 bases are a match to TRBD1. The CDR3 runs 15 residues. Germline values: CDR1 GTSNPN, CDR2 SVGIG (reference sequence). The ends lost 3 bases at V and 6 bases at J; junction bases unmatched: 13. CDR3 sequence reads: CAWSYTGARPQTQYF. CDR3 nucleotide sequence: TGTGCCTGGAGCTATACAGGGGCCCGTCCACAGACCCAGTACTTC.

The J gene is TRBJ1-4, the V gene TRBV7-8; D is possibly TRBD1 (6 bases). The CDR3 consists of 18 residues. V was clipped by 6 bases and J by 3 bases, with 23 bases between them. Germline V gene lookup returns CDR1 SGHVS and CDR2 FQNEAQ. The CDR3 protein is CASRSQGNRFWANEKLFF. The CDR3 DNA reads TGTGCCAGCAGGTCACAGGGTAACCGTTTTTGGGCTAATGAAAAACTGTTTTTT.

The chain combines TRBV10-3 with TRBJ2-7, with 10 bases identical to TRBD1. Germline loops: CDR1 ENHRY, CDR2 SYGVKD. Losses at the gene ends were 6 bases for V and 6 bases for J; bases not matched to a gene: 8. The CDR3 loop spans 14 amino acids. This CDR3 is CAIRTDRGRGEQYF. The DNA for the CDR3 is TGTGCCATCAGGACAGACAGGGGGCGAGGCGAGCAGTACTTC.

V and J are TRBV10-3 and TRBJ1-1, with a possible D match to TRBD1 (6 bases). The CDR3 loop spans 11 amino acids. Trimming shortened V by 6 bases and J by 10 bases, and 12 bases separated the two germline ends. The germline gives CDR1 ENHRY, CDR2 SYGVKD. CDR3 bases: TGTGCCATCAGCGGGGGGCGCGGAGCTTTCTTT. As protein: CAISGGRGAFF.

This clone was observed once. This rearrangement joins TRBV5-4 to TRBJ2-7; D remains ambiguous. This CDR3 region has 13 residues. CDR1 is SGHNT and CDR2 is YYREEE in the germline V gene (reference sequence). V was pared by 2 bases and J by 3 bases, with 9 bases between. The CDR3, as DNA: TGTGCCAGCAGCTTTGGCCAGATCTACGAGCAGTACTTC. It codes for CASSFGQIYEQYF.

This clone was seen a few times. This CDR3 is CASKRQGNTEAFF. The CDR3 DNA follows: TGTGCCAGCAAGAGACAGGGGAACACTGAAGCTTTCTTT. The chain carries TRBV6-6 and TRBJ1-1; 7 positions agree with TRBD1. Germline CDR1 MNHNY, CDR2 SVGAGI (reference sequence). This CDR3 is built from 13 residues. V lost 7 bases, J lost 1 base, and 3 bases stayed unmatched.

This clone was picked up one time. For the CDR3, the DNA is TGCGCCAGCAGCCAGGGATCCGACAGGGTTGGCCAGCCCCAGCATTTT. Translation gives CASSQGSDRVGQPQHF. V gene TRBV4-1 combines with J gene TRBJ1-5, with 7 bases fitting TRBD1. The J segment lost 7 bases and the V segment lost 3 bases, leaving 12 bases of the junction unmatched. CDR3 length equals 16 residues. Looked up from germline, CDR1 is MGHRA and CDR2 is YSYEKL.

This clone was recorded a few times. The chain employs TRBV25-1 and TRBJ2-1, with D uncertain. The CDR3 contains 13 residues. Trimming removed 8 bases at V and 0 bases at J, with 8 bases between. CDR1 and CDR2 from the germline V gene are MGHDK and SYGVNS. The CDR3 DNA is TGTGCCAGCCAAGCTGGCTCCTACAATGAGCAGTTCTTC. This gives the protein CASQAGSYNEQFF.

This rearrangement joins TRBV29-1 to TRBJ1-1; 12 nucleotides match TRBD1. With 6 bases clipped from V and 3 bases from J, the junction kept 8 bases outside the gene matches. The CDR3 spans 15 residues. CDR1 is SQVTM and CDR2 is ANQGSEA in the germline V gene. The CDR3 coding sequence is TGCAGCGTCCCCCGGGACAGGGGGCTGGACACTGAAGCTTTCTTT. Residues: CSVPRDRGLDTEAFF.

The chain links TRBV5-4 to TRBJ2-3, with D maybe TRBD1 (6 bases). Germline loops: CDR1 SGHNT, CDR2 YYREEE (reference sequence). The CDR3 covers 15 residues. V lost 4 bases and J lost 4, with 16 bases in between. Here the CDR3 reads CASSLTGKFADTQYF. The CDR3 DNA sequence: TGTGCCAGCAGCCTAACAGGGAAGTTCGCAGATACGCAGTATTTT.

This clone came up a few times. The rearrangement joins TRBV6-5 to TRBJ1-5, with TRBD1 identical over 7 bases. Germline assignment: CDR1 MNHEY and CDR2 SVGAGI. The junction had 4 bases not matched to a gene; V was cut back by 2 bases and J by 6 bases. This CDR3 has 14 amino acids. CDR3 in amino acids: CASSYDRAGQPQHF. The CDR3 nucleotides read TGTGCCAGCAGTTACGACAGGGCCGGTCAGCCCCAGCATTTT.

This rearrangement joins TRBV5-1 to TRBJ2-7, with D tentatively TRBD1 (5 bases). The CDR3 contains 14 residues. Germline values: CDR1 SGHRS, CDR2 YFSETQ. The V end lost 2 bases, the J end lost 2 bases, and 11 bases lay between the germline ends. CDR3 nucleotide sequence: TGCGCCAGCAGCTTCTCGGCAGGGACCTACGAGCAGTACTTC. Its protein product is CASSFSAGTYEQYF.

V is TRBV18 and J is TRBJ1-2, with 11 bases identical to TRBD1. V trimming: 3 bases; J trimming: 3 bases; junction bases outside the gene matches: 3. CDR3 length: 15 residues. Germline CDR1 is KGHSH and CDR2 is LQKENI. CDR3 sequence: CASSPGQGADYGYTF. The CDR3 nucleotides are TGTGCCAGCTCACCTGGACAGGGGGCTGACTATGGCTACACCTTC.

This chain connects TRBV18 to TRBJ1-3; no firm D call. The CDR3 sequence is 14 residues long. V gave up 4 bases and J gave up 4 bases, with 11 bases separating them. CDR1 KGHSH and CDR2 LQKENI come from the germline V gene. DNA for the CDR3: TGTGCCAGCTCACTCGGGATCGAAGGAAACACCATATATTTT. It yields the protein CASSLGIEGNTIYF.